This T cell receptor beta chain was sequenced during a study of radiotherapy plus CTLA-4 blockade in lung cancer. Study details: Objective responses occurred in 15% to 20% of patients; over 25% had disease control.

Germline CDR1 reads SGHTA; CDR2 reads FQGNSA. This CDR3 region has 13 residues. Trimming removed 5 bases from V and 2 bases from J, with 9 bases in between. Only in-frame clones appear in the TCRdb table, and some are missing; sequencing was by immunoSEQ multiplex PCR. The sample shows about 39,000 clones, 60% to 80% of them seen only once. Study-wide results and caveats: Reportedly, early blood T cell clone dynamics best predicted response, with interferon-beta. Among blood TCR repertoires after radiotherapy plus ipilimumab, tumor-derived clones expanded.

To note about this clone: What it binds is not known.

The clonotype was recovered from a human donor with non-small cell lung cancer that progressed on radiotherapy plus ipilimumab. The chain joins TRBV7-2 to TRBJ1-2; D unclear. The input for sequencing was peripheral blood, taken from a patient treated with radiotherapy plus ipilimumab. The CDR3 sequence is CASSPDKNYGYTF. For the CDR3, the DNA is TGTGCCAGCAGCCCCGACAAGAACTATGGCTACACCTTC.